Sequencing of this T cell receptor (beta chain) was carried out in a study of beta chain features in type 1 diabetes. At the level of the study: Cell yields, gender and age were similar in healthy donors and patients.

Notes on the study in general: Shorter TCRB CDR3s, moderately but significantly so, marked every one of the four CD4+ subsets in Type 1 diabetes patients. Patients' naive, central memory and Treg TCRB repertoires seemed closer to one another than those of healthy donors. Reduced insertions and increased deletions marked VDJ junctions in type 1 diabetes patients.

The isolated RNA, all of it, was reverse transcribed, so expressed TCRB transcripts were what got sequenced. This table comes from immunoSEQ multiplex PCR, and its TCRdb copy is limited to in-frame clones, with some not included. The sample includes over 600,000 clones, roughly 12% of them seen just once. This clone showed up just once. The antigen is undetermined. Losses at the gene ends were 4 bases for V and 1 base for J; bases not matched to a gene: 3. Per the germline V gene, CDR1 is LNHNV and CDR2 is YYDKDF (reference sequence). This CDR3 has 16 residues. CD45RO/CCR7/CD25/CD127/CD95/CD27 staining was used to isolate CD4+ naive, central memory, regulatory and stem cell-like memory cells by sorting.

This receptor was obtained from a young man with type 1 diabetes. The source material was naive CD4+ T cells from blood. The J gene is TRBJ1-6, the V gene TRBV15; TRBD1 matches 8 bases. This CDR3 reads CATSIRGLSYNSPLHF. The CDR3, as DNA: TGTGCCACCAGCATCAGGGGGCTTTCCTATAATTCACCCCTCCACTTT.